This T cell receptor beta chain was identified in a study of immune characterization of retroperitoneal liposarcoma. A single record per CDR3 protein comes from TCRdb applying MiXCR to the PCR reads. The data show about 11,000 distinct CDR3 sequences, 45% to 55% seen once. This CDR3 spans 13 amino acids. CDR1 and CDR2 from the germline V gene are WNHNN and SYGVQD (reference sequence). The germline V and J ends were trimmed by 0 bases and 8 bases, with 8 bases remaining between them. The source of this sequence is a female donor with retroperitoneal liposarcoma. V usage is TRBV10-1 and J usage is TRBJ2-1; D is ambiguous. The source material was tumor tissue. CDR3 in DNA: TGCGCCAGCAGTGAGTCGGAAGCCCATGAGCAGTTCTTC. It codes for CASSESEAHEQFF.